The 4 T cell receptor beta chains reported below all come from one sample, sequenced in a study of T cells in Graves' hyperthyroidism and ophthalmopathy. The TCR beta CDR3 regions underwent amplification using RNA transcripts as the source. Primed by the HTBI set, a first-round RT-PCR was run on the TCR CDR3. TCRdb called the multiplex PCR reads again in MiXCR, with one record for every CDR3 protein. The table records under 300,000 distinct CDR3 sequences, under 30% of them present only once. The sample taken for sequencing was blood. Receptor source: a man aged 40-50 years with Graves' hyperthyroidism that later progressed to Graves' ophthalmopathy.

In its sample, this clonotype was seen many times. J is TRBJ1-2 and V is TRBV3-1, with D unresolved. The V end was cut by 6 bases, the J end by 7 bases, with 12 bases between. CDR1 is LGHDT and CDR2 is YNNKEL in the germline V gene (reference sequence). CDR3 length: 12 residues. CDR3 loop: CASRVPGGGYTF. The DNA of the CDR3 is TGTGCCAGCAGAGTACCGGGAGGTGGCTACACCTTC.

At least ten counts were recorded for this clonotype. A much bigger clone sits one base away, suggesting this may be a read error. The CDR3 ends on some other residue instead of the conserved phenylalanine or tryptophan, so this is likely a read error. The chain couples TRBV6-1 to TRBJ2-1; maybe TRBD2 (6 bases). The CDR3 sequence is 14 residues long. V was pared by 1 base and J by 7 bases, with 11 bases between. From germline, CDR1 is MNHNS and CDR2 SASEGT. The CDR3 reads CASSEDVGTNEQFS. DNA of the CDR3: TGTGCCAGCAGTGAAGACGTCGGGACTAATGAGCAGTTCTCC.

This clonotype was seen at least ten times. The rearrangement links TRBV27 to TRBJ2-5; D might be TRBD2 (5 bases). V was pared by 5 bases and J by 5 bases, with 18 bases between. The germline V gene has CDR1 MNHEY and CDR2 SMNVEV (reference sequence). The CDR3 covers 15 residues. The CDR3 DNA follows: TGTGCCAGCAGTCCGCGACTCCATGAGGGCGAGACCCAGTACTTC. Its translation is CASSPRLHEGETQYF.

This clonotype was found many times. This rearrangement joins TRBV20-1 to TRBJ2-7; a possible D gene is TRBD2 (7 bases). Trimming shortened V by 5 bases and J by 1 base, and 18 bases separated the two germline ends. CDR3 length equals 15 residues. CDR1 and CDR2 from the germline V gene are DFQATT and SNEGSKA (reference sequence). The chain's CDR3 is CSAPRGAGESYEQYF. In DNA, the CDR3 is TGCAGTGCTCCGAGGGGGGCGGGAGAGTCCTACGAGCAGTACTTC.